Sequencing of this TCR beta chain was carried out in a study of control samples from healthy donors and cancer patients (TCRdb year 2020). In regard to this clone: Its antigen remains undetermined. No qualities accompany the bases; no much larger clone lies one base away.

Library preparation was by the immunoSEQ multiplex PCR assay. Not all clones reach the TCRdb copy of this immuneACCESS table, which keeps in-frame sequences only. Checked studies attribute under half of the gap to unresolved V genes and leave the rest unexplained. The sample table shows approximately 190,000 clones, and about nine tenths are seen once. In total, the top ten clones hold 1.8% of the sample. V lost 4 bases and J lost 3 bases; the stretch between them is 10 bases long. There are 14 amino acids in the CDR3, from cysteine to phenylalanine inclusive. Only CDR3 DNA remains: 42 bases, in frame from the first base. From the germline V gene (reference sequence), CDR1 is LNHNV and CDR2 is YYDKDF.

This sequence originates from a man aged 30 to 39 in good health. The V and J segments used are TRBV15 and TRBJ1-5; a confident D gene designation cannot be given. The sample was blood. CDR3 protein: CATSTAGSNQPQHF. The DNA sequence is given as TGTGCCACCAGCACTGCAGGCTCCAATCAGCCCCAGCATTTT. The reference TRBV15 and TRBJ1-5 proteins fill in what lies around the CDR3, so the full variable domain reads DAMVIQNPRYQVTQFGKPVTLSCSQTLNHNVMYWYQQKSSQAPKLLFHYYDKDFNNEADTPDNFQSRRPNTSFCFLDIRSPGLGDTAMYLCATSTAGSNQPQHFGDGTRLSIL.